Listed below are T cell receptor beta chains from one sample, sequenced in a study of T cell repertoires in cytomegalovirus infection. TCRdb reanalysed the reads using MiXCR and keeps one entry per CDR3 protein. The repertoire includes fewer than 550,000 distinct CDR3 sequences, about 33% of them detected once, and approximately 14% sits in the top ten. Input material: PBMCs. The source of these receptors is a human donor in good health (CMV status not recorded). Some clones in this sample may be carry-over from other donors' samples. CDR3s leave out the opening cysteine and the closing phenylalanine or tryptophan. Fields, in order: J gene, V gene, CDR3 protein.

J gene: TRBJ1-1
V gene: TRBV2
CDR3 protein: ASSLTDPFVGTEAF

J gene: TRBJ2-5
V gene: TRBV28
CDR3 protein: ASSLIGPGGQETQY

J gene: TRBJ1-1
V gene: TRBV5-6
CDR3 protein: ASSLYGRVTEAF

J gene: TRBJ2-3
V gene: TRBV7-2
CDR3 protein: ASSRRGGRGGQGDTQY

J gene: TRBJ1-6
V gene: TRBV4-3
CDR3 protein: ASSQGQSYNSPLH

J gene: TRBJ2-1
V gene: TRBV19
CDR3 protein: ASSRSPGLAGGPYNEQF

J gene: TRBJ1-2
V gene: TRBV12-3/TRBV12-4
CDR3 protein: ASSPTGTDGYT

J gene: TRBJ2-7
V gene: TRBV7-8
CDR3 protein: ASSPHLPGLAPEQY

J gene: TRBJ1-2
V gene: TRBV4-1
CDR3 protein: ASSQERQAVYGYT

J gene: TRBJ2-1
V gene: TRBV6-1
CDR3 protein: ASSKSGGVAYNEQF

J gene: TRBJ1-1
V gene: TRBV5-6
CDR3 protein: ASSPLGIGTEAF

J gene: TRBJ1-2
V gene: TRBV4-2
CDR3 protein: ASSQDQSLANYGYT

J gene: TRBJ2-2
V gene: TRBV29-1
CDR3 protein: SVARAGGPGTGELF

J gene: TRBJ1-1
V gene: TRBV7-9
CDR3 protein: AIEGLNTEAF

J gene: TRBJ2-3
V gene: TRBV7-6
CDR3 protein: ASSLTGKPDTQY

J gene: TRBJ1-4
V gene: TRBV29-1
CDR3 protein: SVRKDMSGLF

J gene: TRBJ1-2
V gene: TRBV19
CDR3 protein: ASSPEGSAPYGYT

J gene: TRBJ2-1
V gene: TRBV6-2/TRBV6-3
CDR3 protein: ASSPLGGAYNEQF

J gene: TRBJ2-1
V gene: TRBV27
CDR3 protein: ASSSRGTGRYASGTSGYNEQF

J gene: TRBJ1-6
V gene: TRBV11-2
CDR3 protein: AIDSRTGNSPLH

J gene: TRBJ2-3
V gene: TRBV11-2
CDR3 protein: ASSLDHNTASTDTQY

J gene: TRBJ2-1
V gene: TRBV12-5
CDR3 protein: ASGLVTDTYNEQF

J gene: TRBJ2-6
V gene: TRBV5-6
CDR3 protein: ASSIWGIGSGANVLT

J gene: TRBJ1-1
V gene: TRBV6-4
CDR3 protein: ASSDSPDSPRRAF

J gene: TRBJ2-7
V gene: TRBV14
CDR3 protein: ASSQDRRQGYEQY

J gene: TRBJ1-5
V gene: TRBV6-5
CDR3 protein: ASTQGAGWPQH

J gene: TRBJ1-5
V gene: TRBV29-1
CDR3 protein: SVGTGVTQPQH

J gene: TRBJ1-5
V gene: TRBV5-1
CDR3 protein: ASSLDGHPNQPQH

J gene: TRBJ1-1
V gene: TRBV29-1
CDR3 protein: SVDMVGTEAF

J gene: TRBJ2-1
V gene: TRBV19
CDR3 protein: ASTRQGGSINEQF

J gene: TRBJ2-2
V gene: TRBV6-8
CDR3 protein: ASSPEGHVNTEELF

J gene: TRBJ1-1
V gene: TRBV7-2
CDR3 protein: ASSARGGITEAF

J gene: TRBJ1-2
V gene: TRBV24-1
CDR3 protein: ATSDADHNYGYT

J gene: TRBJ1-5
V gene: TRBV28
CDR3 protein: ASSPSKHGNQPQH

J gene: TRBJ2-5
V gene: TRBV7-8
CDR3 protein: ASRLSGGGETQY

J gene: TRBJ2-1
V gene: TRBV20-1
CDR3 protein: SAREVTSEYNEQF

J gene: TRBJ2-1
V gene: TRBV7-8
CDR3 protein: ASSPPGAGYNEQF

J gene: TRBJ1-5
V gene: TRBV7-2
CDR3 protein: ASSFGGPYSNQPQH

J gene: TRBJ2-5
V gene: TRBV7-9
CDR3 protein: ASAGVRGLNQETQY

J gene: TRBJ2-1
V gene: TRBV7-2
CDR3 protein: ASSSSRTVGEQF

J gene: TRBJ2-5
V gene: TRBV20-1
CDR3 protein: STERGGAGVETQY

J gene: TRBJ1-6
V gene: TRBV6-2/TRBV6-3
CDR3 protein: ASSYPGNSPLH

J gene: TRBJ2-2
V gene: TRBV7-6
CDR3 protein: ASSSSTSRQGSTGELF

J gene: TRBJ2-5
V gene: TRBV7-6
CDR3 protein: ASSPDAPGRPYQETQY

J gene: TRBJ1-1
V gene: TRBV20-1
CDR3 protein: SASPLVTEAF

J gene: TRBJ1-6
V gene: TRBV2
CDR3 protein: ASSELAGIGSPLH

J gene: TRBJ2-3
V gene: TRBV7-8
CDR3 protein: ASSLGVRDRTDTQY

J gene: TRBJ1-2
V gene: TRBV6-6
CDR3 protein: ASSLTGTGNYGYT

J gene: TRBJ1-2
V gene: TRBV19
CDR3 protein: AISARGASYGYT

J gene: TRBJ2-3
V gene: TRBV28
CDR3 protein: ASSQGGAGTDTQY

J gene: TRBJ2-3
V gene: TRBV4-2
CDR3 protein: ASSQGDRGLPDTQY

J gene: TRBJ2-7
V gene: TRBV7-6
CDR3 protein: ASSIRTGGDEQY

J gene: TRBJ2-1
V gene: TRBV6-5
CDR3 protein: ASRSRSLGLNDNEQF

J gene: TRBJ1-5
V gene: TRBV6-1
CDR3 protein: ASSSRGPGNQPQH

J gene: TRBJ1-1
V gene: TRBV4-1
CDR3 protein: ASSQEGVAEAF